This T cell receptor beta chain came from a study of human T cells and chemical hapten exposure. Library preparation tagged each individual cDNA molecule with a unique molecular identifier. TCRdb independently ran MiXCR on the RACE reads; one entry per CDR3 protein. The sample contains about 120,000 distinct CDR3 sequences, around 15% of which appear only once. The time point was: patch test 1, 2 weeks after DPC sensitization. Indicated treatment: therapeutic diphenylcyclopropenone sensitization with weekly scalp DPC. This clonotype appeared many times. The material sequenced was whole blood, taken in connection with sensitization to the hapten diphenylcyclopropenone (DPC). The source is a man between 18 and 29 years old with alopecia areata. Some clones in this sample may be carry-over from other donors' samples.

CDR3 sequence: CASSYSTGSNQPQHF. The CDR3 DNA reads TGTGCCAGCAGTTACTCGACAGGGTCCAATCAGCCCCAGCATTTT. The chain combines TRBV6-5 with TRBJ1-5; 7 bases are a match to TRBD1. V lost 0 bases and J lost 3; bases outside the gene matches: 2. Germline CDR1 MNHEY, CDR2 SVGAGI. The CDR3 has 15 amino acids.